A single sample is the source of the 10 T cell receptor beta chains below, sequenced in a study of T cells in localized non-small cell lung cancer. This table comes from immunoSEQ multiplex PCR, and its TCRdb copy is limited to in-frame clones, with some not included. The sample shows roughly 70,000 clones, roughly nine tenths of them seen only once. Sequences were derived from peripheral blood, sampled before any cancer treatment. These TCRs come from a male donor aged 60 or over with stage III squamous cell lung carcinoma.

This chain links TRBV19 with TRBJ2-1, with D maybe TRBD2 (6 bases). V dropped 3 bases and J dropped 6 bases, with 15 bases sitting between them. Per germline, CDR1 LNHDA and CDR2 SQIVND (reference sequence). CDR3 length equals 15 residues. CDR3 in DNA: TGTGCCAGTAGTATTGAGGGAGGAGGATTCAATGAGCAGTTCTTC. Its protein product is CASSIEGGGFNEQFF.

The chain uses TRBV19 and TRBJ1-5, with 9 bases identical to TRBD1. Germline V gene lookup returns CDR1 LNHDA and CDR2 SQIVND (reference sequence). V dropped 9 bases and J dropped 6; count of bases not matched to a gene: 15. The CDR3 covers 16 residues. The DNA of the CDR3 is TGTGCCAGCCGATTTACAGGGGGCCGTGTCCGTCAGCCCCAGCATTTT. This sequence encodes CASRFTGGRVRQPQHF. The full variable domain, completed using reference TRBV19 and TRBJ1-5, is DGGITQSPKYLFRKEGQNVTLSCEQNLNHDAMYWYRQDPGQGLRLIYYSQIVNDFQKGDIAEGYSVSREKKESFPLTVTSAQKNPTAFYLCASRFTGGRVRQPQHFGDGTRLSIL.

The table lists this clone with a few counts. The rearrangement links TRBV4-3 to TRBJ2-3; 12 positions match TRBD2. CDR1 LGHNA and CDR2 YSLEER come from the germline V gene. The CDR3 is made up of 17 amino acids. After removal of 1 base from V and 1 base from J, the junction contained 3 bases not matched to a gene. CDR3 amino acids: CASSQGLAGAGTDTQYF. The CDR3, as DNA: TGCGCCAGCAGCCAAGGACTAGCGGGGGCCGGCACAGATACGCAGTATTTT.

This clone has just a few counts. The chain couples TRBV13 to TRBJ1-2, with D unresolved. Trimming stripped 3 bases from V and 8 bases from J, with 7 bases between. Germline values: CDR1 PRHDT, CDR2 FYEKMQ (reference sequence). The CDR3 is 11 residues long. The CDR3 loop is CASSFYHGYTF. In nucleotides, the CDR3 is TGTGCCAGCAGCTTTTATCACGGCTACACCTTC.

The chain uses TRBV5-4 and TRBJ2-5, with 7 bases identical to TRBD2. V trimming: 3 bases; J trimming: 3 bases; junction bases outside the gene matches: 2. This CDR3 region has 13 residues. Germline CDR1 reads SGHNT; CDR2 reads YYREEE (reference sequence). The CDR3 nucleotides are TGTGCCAGCAGCTCCGGACTAGAAGAGACCCAGTACTTC. It is translated as CASSSGLEETQYF.

The chain recombines TRBV10-1 with TRBJ2-2, with D possibly matching TRBD1 (6 bases). The V end lost 8 bases, the J end lost 4 bases, and 11 bases lay between the germline ends. Germline lookup yields CDR1 WNHNN and CDR2 SYGVQD (reference sequence). The CDR3 runs 13 residues. CDR3 nucleotides: TGCGCCAGCGGGGGCGCGGGCACCGGGGAGCTGTTTTTT. Translation gives CASGGAGTGELFF.

This clone was seen a single time. This rearrangement joins TRBV6-5 to TRBJ1-2; D remains unclear. The CDR3 runs to 14 residues. Germline V gene data show CDR1 as MNHEY and CDR2 as SVGAGI. V dropped 0 bases and J dropped 8 bases, with 13 bases sitting between them. Here the CDR3 reads CASSYSRLSGGYTF. DNA for the CDR3: TGTGCCAGCAGTTACTCCCGACTTTCGGGGGGCTACACCTTC.

The gene calls are TRBV7-2 and TRBJ1-5; no reliable D call. Per germline, CDR1 SGHTA and CDR2 FQGNSA. The CDR3 is 15 residues long. V was clipped by 1 base and J by 6 bases, with 13 bases between them. For the CDR3, the DNA is TGTGCCAGCAGCTTAGGAGTGACGGCCGGTCAGCCCCAGCATTTT. Translating gives CASSLGVTAGQPQHF.

A remark on this clone: The sample carries other DNA sequences with the same CDR3. The rearrangement links TRBV18 to TRBJ2-5, with D unclear. With 4 bases removed from V and 1 base from J, the gap between germline ends came to 1 base. The CDR3 loop spans 11 amino acids. From germline, CDR1 is KGHSH and CDR2 LQKENI. CDR3 in DNA: TGTGCCAGCTCACTCCAAGAGACCCAGTACTTC. Translated: CASSLQETQYF.

The V call is TRBV9, the J call TRBJ2-2; weak D call: TRBD2 (6 bases). CDR3 length: 17 residues. Germline V CDR1 and CDR2: SGDLS, YYNGEE. V lost 3 bases to trimming and J lost 4 bases, with 19 bases between them. CDR3 nucleotides: TGTGCCAGCAGCGCCTCGGGGGACCCTCGAAGCACCGGGGAGCTGTTTTTT. It codes for CASSASGDPRSTGELFF.